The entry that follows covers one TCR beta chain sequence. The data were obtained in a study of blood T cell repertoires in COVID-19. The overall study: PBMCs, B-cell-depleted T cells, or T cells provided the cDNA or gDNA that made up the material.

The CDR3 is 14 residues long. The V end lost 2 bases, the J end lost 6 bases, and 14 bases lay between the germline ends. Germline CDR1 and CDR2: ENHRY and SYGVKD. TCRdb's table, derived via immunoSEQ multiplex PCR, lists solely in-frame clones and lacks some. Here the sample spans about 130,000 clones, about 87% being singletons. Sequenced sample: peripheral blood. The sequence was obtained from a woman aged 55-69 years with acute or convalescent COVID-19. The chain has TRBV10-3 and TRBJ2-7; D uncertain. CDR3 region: CAISEALRLGEQYF. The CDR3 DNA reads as TGTGCCATCAGTGAGGCCCTGAGGCTCGGCGAGCAGTACTTC.